This T cell receptor beta chain stems from a study of beta chain features in type 1 diabetes. Study observations and caveats: When cDNA is sequenced, cells with high TCR expression could be over-represented.

This clone was seen a handful of times. Its matching antigen is unknown. Every bit of the isolated RNA underwent reverse transcription, so sequencing read expressed TCRB transcripts. Profiled with immunoSEQ multiplex PCR; TCRdb holds only in-frame clones, not every one. The sample has more than 130,000 clones, roughly 7.2% seen once. Germline V gene lookup returns CDR1 MNHEY and CDR2 SVGAGI. With V trimmed by 6 bases and J by 5 bases, 7 bases remained unmatched. CDR3 length: 15 residues. This sequence originates from a woman aged 30 to 39 in good health. This chain links TRBV6-5 with TRBJ2-5; 12 bases are a match to TRBD1. The sequencing sample was made of central memory CD4+ T cells from blood. Here the CDR3 DNA reads TGTGCCAGCAGGGGGGGGACAGGGGGCTTGGAGACCCAGTACTTC. Amino acid sequence: CASRGGTGGLETQYF.